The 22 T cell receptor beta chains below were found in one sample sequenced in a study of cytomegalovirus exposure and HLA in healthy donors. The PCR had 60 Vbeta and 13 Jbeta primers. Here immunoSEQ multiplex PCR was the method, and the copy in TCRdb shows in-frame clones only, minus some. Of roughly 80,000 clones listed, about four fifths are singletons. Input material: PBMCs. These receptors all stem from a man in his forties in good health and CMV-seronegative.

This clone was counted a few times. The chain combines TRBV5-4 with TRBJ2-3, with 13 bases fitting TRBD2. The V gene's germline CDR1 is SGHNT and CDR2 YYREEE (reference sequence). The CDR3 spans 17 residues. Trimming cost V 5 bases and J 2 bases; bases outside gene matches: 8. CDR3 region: CASRPGTSGTATDTQYF. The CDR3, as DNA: TGTGCCAGCAGGCCCGGGACTAGCGGGACCGCCACAGATACGCAGTATTTT.

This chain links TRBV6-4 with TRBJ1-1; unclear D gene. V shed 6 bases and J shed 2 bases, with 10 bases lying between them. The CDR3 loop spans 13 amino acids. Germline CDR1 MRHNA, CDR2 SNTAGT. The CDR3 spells CASRRTGNTEAFF. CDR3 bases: TGTGCCAGCAGAAGGACGGGAAACACTGAAGCTTTCTTT.

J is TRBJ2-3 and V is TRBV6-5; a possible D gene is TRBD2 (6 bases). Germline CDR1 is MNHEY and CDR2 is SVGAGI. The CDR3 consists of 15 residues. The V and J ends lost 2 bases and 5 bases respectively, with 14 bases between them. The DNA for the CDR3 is TGTGCCAGCAGTTACGATGGGGGGTTTATAGATACGCAGTATTTT. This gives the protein CASSYDGGFIDTQYF.

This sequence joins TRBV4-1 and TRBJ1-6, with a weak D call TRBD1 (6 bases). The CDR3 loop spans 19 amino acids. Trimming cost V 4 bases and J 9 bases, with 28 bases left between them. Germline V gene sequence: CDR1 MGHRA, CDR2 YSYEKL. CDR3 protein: CASSPRTESTRVWSSPLHF. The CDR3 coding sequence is TGCGCCAGCAGCCCCAGGACAGAGTCAACCAGGGTATGGAGTTCACCCCTCCACTTT.

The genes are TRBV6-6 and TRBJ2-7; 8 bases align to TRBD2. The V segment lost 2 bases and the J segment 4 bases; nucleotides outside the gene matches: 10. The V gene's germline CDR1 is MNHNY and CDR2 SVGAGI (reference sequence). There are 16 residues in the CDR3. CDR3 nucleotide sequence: TGTGCCAGCAGTTACCCTCGGGGAAGCGGGGGATACGAGCAGTACTTC. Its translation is CASSYPRGSGGYEQYF.

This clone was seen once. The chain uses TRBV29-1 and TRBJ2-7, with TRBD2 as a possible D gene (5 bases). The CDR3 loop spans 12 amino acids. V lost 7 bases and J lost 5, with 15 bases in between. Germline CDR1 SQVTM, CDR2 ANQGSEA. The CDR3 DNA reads TGCAGCGCTGTTAGCGAGTCCCACGAGCAGTACTTC. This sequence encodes CSAVSESHEQYF.

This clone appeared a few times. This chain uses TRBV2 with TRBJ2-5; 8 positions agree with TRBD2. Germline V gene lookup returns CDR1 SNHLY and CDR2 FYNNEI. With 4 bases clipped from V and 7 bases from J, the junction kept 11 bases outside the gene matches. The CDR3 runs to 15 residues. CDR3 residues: CASSGGAGVHRTQYF. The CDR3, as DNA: TGTGCCAGCAGTGGGGGAGCGGGGGTCCACAGGACCCAGTACTTC.

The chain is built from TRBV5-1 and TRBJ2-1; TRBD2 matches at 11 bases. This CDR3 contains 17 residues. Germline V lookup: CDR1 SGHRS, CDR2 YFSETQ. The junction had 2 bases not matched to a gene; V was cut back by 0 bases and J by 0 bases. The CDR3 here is CASSLVTSGASYNEQFF. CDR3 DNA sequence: TGCGCCAGCAGCTTGGTGACTAGCGGGGCCTCCTACAATGAGCAGTTCTTC.

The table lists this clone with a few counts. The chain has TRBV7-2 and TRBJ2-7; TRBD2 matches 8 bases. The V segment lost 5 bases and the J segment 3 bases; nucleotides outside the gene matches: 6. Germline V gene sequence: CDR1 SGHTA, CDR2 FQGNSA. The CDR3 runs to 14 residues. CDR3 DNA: TGTGCCAGCAGCGCGGGACTAGAAATCTACGAGCAGTACTTC. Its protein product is CASSAGLEIYEQYF. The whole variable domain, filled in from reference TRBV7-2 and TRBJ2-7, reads GAGVSQSPSNKVTEKGKDVELRCDPISGHTALYWYRQSLGQGLEFLIYFQGNSAPDKSGLPSDRFSAERTGGSVSTLTIQRTQQEDSAVYLCASSAGLEIYEQYFGPGTRLTVT.

The CDR3 protein is CASSHPDRIGGNEQFF. Here the CDR3 DNA reads TGCGCCAGCAGCCATCCCGACAGAATAGGTGGGAATGAGCAGTTCTTC. This chain connects TRBV4-1 to TRBJ2-1; D is possibly TRBD1 (5 bases). This CDR3 is built from 16 residues. V lost 3 bases and J 7 bases, leaving 19 bases between the germline ends. Germline loops: CDR1 MGHRA, CDR2 YSYEKL.

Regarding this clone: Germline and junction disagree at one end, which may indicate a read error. CDR3 in amino acids: CASSLKRDRGTNYGYPF. The CDR3 DNA sequence: TGTGCCAGCAGTTTAAAGCGGGACAGGGGAACTAACTATGGCTACCCCTTC. The genes are TRBV27 and TRBJ1-2; 10 positions agree with TRBD1. The CDR3 consists of 17 residues. The germline CDR1 and CDR2 sequences are MNHEY and SMNVEV (reference sequence).

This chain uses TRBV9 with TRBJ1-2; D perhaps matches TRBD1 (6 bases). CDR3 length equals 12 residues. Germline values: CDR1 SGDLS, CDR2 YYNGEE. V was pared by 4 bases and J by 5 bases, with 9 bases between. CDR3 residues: CASSQGRYGYTF. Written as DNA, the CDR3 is TGTGCCAGCAGCCAGGGGCGGTATGGCTACACCTTC.

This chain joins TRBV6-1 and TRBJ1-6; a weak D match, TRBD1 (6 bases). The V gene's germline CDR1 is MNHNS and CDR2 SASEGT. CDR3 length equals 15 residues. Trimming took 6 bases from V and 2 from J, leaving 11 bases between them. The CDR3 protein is CASRAGVTYNSPLHF. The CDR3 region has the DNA TGTGCCAGCAGGGCAGGGGTTACCTATAATTCACCCCTCCACTTT.

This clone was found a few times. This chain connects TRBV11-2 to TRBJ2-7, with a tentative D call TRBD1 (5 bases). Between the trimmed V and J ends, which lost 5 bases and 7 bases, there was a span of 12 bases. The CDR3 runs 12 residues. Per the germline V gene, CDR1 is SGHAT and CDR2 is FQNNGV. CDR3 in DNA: TGTGCCAGCAGCCTCGACAGAAGGGAGCAGTACTTC. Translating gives CASSLDRREQYF.

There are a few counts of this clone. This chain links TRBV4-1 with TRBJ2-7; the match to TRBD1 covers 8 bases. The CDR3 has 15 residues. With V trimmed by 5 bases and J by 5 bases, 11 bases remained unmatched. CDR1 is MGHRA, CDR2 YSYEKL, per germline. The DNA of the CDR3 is TGCGCCAGCAGCGGGGGCAGGACAGGGTGGGACGAGCAGTACTTC. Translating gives CASSGGRTGWDEQYF.

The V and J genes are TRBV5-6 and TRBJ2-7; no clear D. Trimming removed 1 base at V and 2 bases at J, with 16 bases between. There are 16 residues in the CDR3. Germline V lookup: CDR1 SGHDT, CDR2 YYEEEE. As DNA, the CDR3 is TGTGCCAGCAGCTTGCGAGGAACCCGGTTAGCCTACGAGCAGTACTTC. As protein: CASSLRGTRLAYEQYF.

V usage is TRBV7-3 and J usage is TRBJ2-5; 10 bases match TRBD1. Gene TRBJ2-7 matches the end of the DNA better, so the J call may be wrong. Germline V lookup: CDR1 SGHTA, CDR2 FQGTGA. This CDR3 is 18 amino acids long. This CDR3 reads CASSPQAAGTGVSYEQYF. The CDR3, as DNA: TGTGCCAGCAGCCCACAAGCGGCGGGGACAGGGGTGTCCTACGAGCAGTACTTC.

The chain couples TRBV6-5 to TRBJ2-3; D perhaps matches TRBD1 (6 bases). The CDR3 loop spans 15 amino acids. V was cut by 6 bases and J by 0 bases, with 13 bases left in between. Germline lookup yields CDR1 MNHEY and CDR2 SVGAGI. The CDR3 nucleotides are TGTGCCAGCAGGTCCGGGACACTAAGCACAGATACGCAGTATTTT. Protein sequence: CASRSGTLSTDTQYF.

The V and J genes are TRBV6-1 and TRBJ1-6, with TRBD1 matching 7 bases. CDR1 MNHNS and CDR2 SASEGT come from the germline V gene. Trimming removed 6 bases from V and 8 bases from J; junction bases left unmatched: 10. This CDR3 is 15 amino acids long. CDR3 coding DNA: TGTGCCAGCAGCCTCGACAGGGTTAGTGATTCACCCCTCCACTTT. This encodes CASSLDRVSDSPLHF.

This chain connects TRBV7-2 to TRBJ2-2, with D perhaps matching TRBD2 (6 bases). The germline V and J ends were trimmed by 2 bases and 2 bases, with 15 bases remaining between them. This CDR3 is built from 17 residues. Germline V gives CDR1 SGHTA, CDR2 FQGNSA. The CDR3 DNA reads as TGTGCCAGCAGCTTAAGGCCCCAGGGACTCAACACCGGGGAGCTGTTTTTT. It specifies CASSLRPQGLNTGELFF.

Here the CDR3 reads CASSLAGRDGTEAFF. DNA for the CDR3: TGCGCCAGCAGCTTGGCGGGTCGAGATGGGACAGAAGCTTTCTTT. The chain carries TRBV5-1 and TRBJ1-1, with a possible D match to TRBD1 (6 bases). CDR3 length: 15 residues. Trimming pared 0 bases from V and 8 bases from J, leaving 17 bases between. Germline V lookup: CDR1 SGHRS, CDR2 YFSETQ.

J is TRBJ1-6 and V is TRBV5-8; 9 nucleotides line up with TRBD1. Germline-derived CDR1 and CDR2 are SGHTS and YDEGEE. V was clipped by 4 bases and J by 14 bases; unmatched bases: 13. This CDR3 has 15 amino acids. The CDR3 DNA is TGTGCCAGCAGCCCCTCGACAGGGGGGCCAGCCACCCTCCACTTT. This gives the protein CASSPSTGGPATLHF.